One sample yielded the 9 T cell receptor beta chains listed below, sequenced in a study of CD8 T cells in Susac syndrome. When the RNA was reverse transcribed, random hexamers were used with an input of about 0.5 to 1 ug. From the immunoSEQ multiplex PCR reads, TCRdb called clonotypes with MiXCR, one entry per CDR3 protein. Of about 280,000 distinct CDR3 sequences in the sample, 70% to 90% were seen once. Sequences were obtained from CD8+ T cells from PBMCs. These receptors all stem from a human donor with multiple sclerosis.

The gene calls are TRBV4-2 and TRBJ2-3, with 8 bases identical to TRBD2. J lost 0 bases, V lost 0 bases, and 11 bases had no gene match. This CDR3 has 19 residues. Per the germline V gene, CDR1 is LGHNA and CDR2 is YNFKEQ. CDR3 residues: CASSQEGEGLVVSTDTQYF. The DNA of the CDR3 is TGTGCCAGCAGCCAAGAAGGTGAGGGACTAGTGGTCAGCACAGATACGCAGTATTTT.

The V call is TRBV15, the J call TRBJ2-7; TRBD2 is a possible D gene (5 bases). Deletions cut 5 bases from V and 6 bases from J, with 17 bases between. This CDR3 region has 14 residues. Germline loops: CDR1 LNHNV, CDR2 YYDKDF (reference sequence). CDR3 sequence reads: CATSPYGLGSEQYF. CDR3 DNA: TGTGCCACCAGCCCCTACGGTTTGGGGAGCGAGCAGTACTTC.

The chain employs TRBV25-1 and TRBJ2-5, with D possibly called TRBD1 or TRBD2 (5 bases each). CDR1 is MGHDK, CDR2 SYGVNS, per germline. The CDR3 length is 16 residues. V was shortened by 4 bases and J by 2 bases, with 17 bases between the two germline ends. The CDR3 protein is CASSVGEIPPQETQYF. CDR3 DNA sequence: TGTGCCAGCAGTGTGGGGGAGATCCCCCCTCAAGAGACCCAGTACTTC.

J is TRBJ1-5 and V is TRBV29-1; D remains ambiguous. The germline V gene has CDR1 SQVTM and CDR2 ANQGSEA. Trimming cost V 3 bases and J 0 bases, with 6 bases left between them. The CDR3 has 13 amino acids. The CDR3 reads CSVEEGSNQPQHF. The CDR3 DNA reads TGCAGCGTTGAGGAGGGTAGCAATCAGCCCCAGCATTTT. Variable domain in full (rest from reference TRBV29-1 and TRBJ1-5): SAVISQKPSRDICQRGTSLTIQCQVDSQVTMMFWYRQQPGQSLTLIATANQGSEATYESGFVIDKFPISRPNLTFSTLTVSNMSPEDSSIYLCSVEEGSNQPQHFGDGTRLSIL.

V usage is TRBV7-3 and J usage is TRBJ2-1; no firm D call. V was shortened by 1 base and J by 6 bases, with 7 bases between the two germline ends. Germline V gene data show CDR1 as SGHTA and CDR2 as FQGTGA. The CDR3 loop spans 13 amino acids. The CDR3 DNA reads TGTGCCAGCAGCTTAAGGCAGTCCAATGAGCAGTTCTTC. It yields the protein CASSLRQSNEQFF.

The chain joins TRBV7-9 to TRBJ2-1, with a possible D match to TRBD2 (6 bases). This CDR3 comprises 14 residues. Trimming took 2 bases from V and 4 from J, leaving 9 bases between them. Germline loops: CDR1 SEHNR, CDR2 FQNEAQ (reference sequence). As DNA, the CDR3 is TGTGCCAGCAGCTTACTAGCGCAGTACAATGAGCAGTTCTTC. It yields the protein CASSLLAQYNEQFF.

This clonotype was seen just once. This chain uses TRBV6-5 with TRBJ2-5, with 9 bases matching TRBD2. Trimming removed 6 bases from V and 2 bases from J; junction bases left unmatched: 7. Germline V lookup: CDR1 MNHEY, CDR2 SVGAGI. The CDR3 consists of 15 residues. The CDR3 spells CASRDLAGRQETQYF. The CDR3 nucleotides read TGTGCCAGCAGAGATCTAGCGGGAAGGCAAGAGACCCAGTACTTC.

The V call is TRBV12-5, the J call TRBJ2-1, with TRBD2 matching 11 bases. The germline V gene encodes CDR1 LGHNT and CDR2 FRNRAP. The length of the CDR3 is 19 residues. The V gene end was trimmed by 0 bases and the J gene end by 4 bases; junction bases not matched to a gene: 11. CDR3 nucleotide sequence: TGTGCTAGTGGTTTGGTACAAGCGACTAGCGGGGAAATTTACAATGAGCAGTTCTTC. Its translation is CASGLVQATSGEIYNEQFF.

This rearrangement joins TRBV25-1 to TRBJ1-2, with TRBD1 matching 8 bases. The V segment lost 10 bases and the J segment 6 bases; nucleotides outside the gene matches: 4. CDR3 size: 11 residues. Germline V gene lookup returns CDR1 MGHDK and CDR2 SYGVNS. The CDR3 protein is CATRTGNGYTF. CDR3 nucleotide sequence: TGTGCCACCCGGACAGGGAATGGCTACACCTTC.